This T cell receptor beta chain was captured by sequencing in a study of blood T cell repertoires in COVID-19. This CDR3 contains 13 residues. The V gene end was trimmed by 4 bases and the J gene end by 4 bases; junction bases not matched to a gene: 2. CDR1 and CDR2 from the germline V gene are ENHRY and SYGVKD. In the original workflow: Estimation of nucleated cell counts was performed using reference gene primer amplification. Produced via immunoSEQ multiplex PCR; TCRdb's table is partial and in-frame only. V and J calls and clone size come straight from that table; D and trimming were deduced from the DNA. Of tens of thousands of clones listed, roughly 88% are singletons.

Material for sequencing was peripheral blood. The chain has TRBV10-3 and TRBJ1-1, with 8 positions matching TRBD1. This receptor was identified in a man aged 18 to 30 with COVID-19, enrolled during active disease. The CDR3 sequence: CAISGTGTTEAFF. Here the CDR3 DNA reads TGTGCCATCAGTGGGACAGGGACCACTGAAGCTTTCTTT.